This TCR beta chain was recorded in a study of T-cell reconstitution after alpha-beta-depleted transplantation in children. Study conclusions and caveats: By one year post-transplant, T-cell counts and diversity largely arose from T cells that were newly produced. Reportedly, roughly two months post-transplant, alpha-beta T cells arose from several hundred expanded graft clones. Some patients' high day-60 TCRbeta diversity was traced to surviving recipient T cells and thymic progenitors.

The TCRbeta library incorporated unique molecular identifiers. Each CDR3 protein is one row after TCRdb ran MiXCR on the PCR reads. This repertoire shows tens of thousands of distinct CDR3 sequences, over 4.5% found once; its top ten account for approximately 20%. There are 17 residues in the CDR3. Germline CDR1 is SEHNR and CDR2 is FQNEAQ (reference sequence). V was pared by 1 base and J by 0 bases, with 6 bases of the junction left unmatched. This clonotype was counted ten times or more. Its antigen remains unidentified. The gene calls are TRBV7-9 and TRBJ1-2; 9 bases map to TRBD1. The sample in question was PBMCs, mostly from graft donor cells, obtained 180 days after TCRalphabeta/CD19-depleted stem cell transplant. The TCR originated in a boy in the first two years of life who had a stem cell transplant for acute myeloid leukemia, so the T cells may come from the graft donor. The CDR3, as DNA: TGTGCCAGCAGCTTAGACGGACGACAGGGGGCTAACTATGGCTACACCTTC. This codes for CASSLDGRQGANYGYTF. Based on the CDR3 plus reference TRBV7-9 and TRBJ1-2, the full variable domain is DTGVSQNPRHKITKRGQNVTFRCDPISEHNRLYWYRQTLGQGPEFLTYFQNEAQLEKSRLLSDRFSAERPKGSFSTLEIQRTEQGDSAMYLCASSLDGRQGANYGYTFGSGTRLTVV.